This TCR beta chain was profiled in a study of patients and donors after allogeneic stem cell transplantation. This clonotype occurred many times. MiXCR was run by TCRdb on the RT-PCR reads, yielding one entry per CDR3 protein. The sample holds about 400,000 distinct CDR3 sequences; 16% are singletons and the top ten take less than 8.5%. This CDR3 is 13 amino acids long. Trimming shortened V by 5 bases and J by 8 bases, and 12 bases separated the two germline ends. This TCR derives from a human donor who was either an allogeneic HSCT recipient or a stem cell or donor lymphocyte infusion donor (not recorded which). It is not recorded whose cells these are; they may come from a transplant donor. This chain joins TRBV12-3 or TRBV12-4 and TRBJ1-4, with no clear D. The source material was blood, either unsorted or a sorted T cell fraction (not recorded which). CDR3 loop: CASSPRHGEKLFF. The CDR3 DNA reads TGTGCCAGCAGTCCCAGACATGGGGAAAAACTGTTTTTT.